This T cell receptor (beta chain) was profiled in a study of cytotoxic CD8 clonotypes in ibrutinib-treated CLL. Study as a whole: Patients attained approximately 24 partial and 2 complete responses; at median roughly 73 months, approximately 14 remained remitted while around twelve progressed. General study points: Having risen at ibrutinib response, clonality had fallen back toward baseline by progression. Among the clonotypes, public ones were uncommon and contracted or held stable on treatment. T-cell clonality at baseline went above that of age-matched healthy donors and rose and fell with circulating CD8+ T-cell counts.

Comment on this clone: Its target is not known.

Trimming took 4 bases from V and 2 from J, leaving 12 bases between them. Germline assignment: CDR1 MDHEN and CDR2 SYDVKM. The CDR3 is made up of 14 amino acids. Sequenced by immunoSEQ multiplex PCR; TCRdb stores in-frame clones only, minus some. The top ten hold 15% of the sample, which has a few hundred thousand clones, 70% seen once. The gene calls are TRBV28 and TRBJ2-7; tentatively, D is TRBD2 (5 bases). This clonotype originated in a human donor with chronic lymphocytic leukemia. Specimen: PBMCs, collected after 24 months of ibrutinib treatment. The CDR3 region is CASSSPDGTYEQYF. The CDR3 region has the DNA TGTGCCAGCAGTTCTCCCGACGGGACCTACGAGCAGTACTTC.